This is a list of T cell receptor beta chains from one sample in a study of metastatic and nonmetastatic thyroid tumors. TCRdb re-called the PCR reads with MiXCR. This table holds roughly 20,000 clones, roughly 28% found once. Material: tumor tissue. The receptor set was obtained from a male donor with papillary thyroid cancer or a benign thyroid nodule (not recorded which). Some clones in this sample may be carry-over from other donors' samples. Each CDR3 is given without its conserved first and last residue.

v_gene	j_gene	len	CDR3aa
TRBV6-1	TRBJ1-1	13	ASRMLTNRVGEAF
TRBV10-2	TRBJ2-7	10	ASSEGAYEQY
TRBV6-6	TRBJ1-1	14	ASSYGEGQLNTEAF
TRBV5-1	TRBJ2-5	12	ASSLSRAQETQY
TRBV5-1	TRBJ1-2	12	ASSPTPENYGYT
TRBV20-1	TRBJ1-6	11	SALPYQNSPLH
TRBV6-2/TRBV6-3	TRBJ2-3	13	ASSLGLANTDTQY
TRBV20-1	TRBJ1-1	10	SSSLVTTEAF
TRBV6-1	TRBJ1-6	12	ASSEYRVNSPLH
TRBV6-1	TRBJ2-7	14	ASSALTGKNPYEQY
TRBV19	TRBJ1-5	11	ASSTTGVGPQH
TRBV20-1	TRBJ2-7	9	SAMVGYEQY
TRBV27	TRBJ2-7	12	ASRPGQGRYEQY
TRBV4-1	TRBJ1-1	13	ASSQFRGPNTEAF
TRBV11-3	TRBJ2-1	12	ASSSLLRPDEQF
TRBV18	TRBJ2-7	12	ASSPREGAYEQY
TRBV20-1	TRBJ2-7	10	SASGTLYEQY
TRBV9	TRBJ2-3	13	ASSDVLAGGGTQY
TRBV9	TRBJ2-6	14	ASSVVPNSGANVLT
TRBV11-2	TRBJ2-7	12	ANSVRDRTYEQY
TRBV10-3	TRBJ2-2	11	AISDQGTGELF
TRBV15	TRBJ2-7	13	ATSRKTDPTYEQY
TRBV6-5	TRBJ2-6	13	ASRYQGAGANVLT
TRBV6-1	TRBJ2-7	13	ASGLSSGGSYEQY
TRBV2	TRBJ2-7	11	ASKIDVSYEQY
TRBV30	TRBJ1-1	12	ALKGRSGVGEAF
TRBV29-1	TRBJ2-1	11	SVRGQGGNEQF